The TCR beta chain described here comes from a study of patients and donors after allogeneic stem cell transplantation. This CDR3 has 19 amino acids. Germline V gene lookup returns CDR1 SGHRS and CDR2 YFSETQ. Trimming took 0 bases from V and 4 from J, leaving 20 bases between them. This clonotype was counted at least ten times. TCRdb called the RT-PCR reads again in MiXCR, with one record for every CDR3 protein. Of fewer than 75,000 distinct CDR3 sequences listed, approximately 25% were seen once; the top ten hold approximately 26%. The sample taken for sequencing was blood, either unsorted or a sorted T cell fraction (not recorded which). The J gene is TRBJ1-6, the V gene TRBV5-1; D gene unclear. This clonotype was obtained from a human donor who was either an allogeneic HSCT recipient or a stem cell or donor lymphocyte infusion donor (not recorded which). It is not recorded whose cells these are; they may come from a transplant donor. CDR3 DNA sequence: TGCGCCAGCAGCTTGGGAGGCACATTATCCGTAGGGTATAATTCACCCCTCCACTTT. It translates to CASSLGGTLSVGYNSPLHF.